This TCR beta chain was observed in a study of shared clonotypes between healthy human individuals (dated by TCRdb to about 2020). Concerning the study at large: The cohort included three men and a couple of women between 18 and 49 years of age. Blood TCR repertoires of a handful of healthy adults were deeply sequenced to estimate repertoire size and the extent of clonotype sharing between individuals. To increase sequencing depth and limit assay-specific biases, TCR repertoire library preparation and sequencing were carried out by different laboratories using diverse techniques. Leukapheresis yielded between about 0.85 and 10 billion PBMCs per donor. For each donor, CD4 naive and CD4 memory were each run on three plates, CD8 naive on two plates, and CD8 memory on one plate. Beyond this particular receptor, the publication reports: Compared with non-shared clonotypes, the clonotypes found in all four sorted-subset donors had higher generation probabilities. Because the study included only a small number of donors, the genetic and exposure-history diversity represented was limited. Pairwise subsampling led to the expectation that sequencing depth would affect the degree of clonotype sharing among donors. Estimated clonotype richness was generally larger for naive than for memory subsets. Incomplete sequencing was indicated by rarefaction of sorted-subset datasets, despite the large sequencing depth. Sharing across four donors was observed for about 5% of naive CD4, less than 4% of naive CD8, 2% to 2.5% of memory CD4, and about 0.38% of memory CD8 clonotypes. Sampling was limited to blood, and TCR repertoires in tissue likely differ from TCR repertoires in blood.

TCR CDR3 regions were amplified from genomic DNA by multiplex PCR using the deep immunoSEQ assay. Genomic DNA extracted from each cell subset was distributed evenly over all wells of several immunoSEQ 96-well plates, and each plate served as one replicate. Each replicate PCR for sorted subsets received about 0.2 ug genomic DNA, equal to tens of thousands of T cell genomes. The purified libraries were quantified using a Qubit 3.0 fluorometer, sized with a Bioanalyzer 2100, and then quantified again using the KAPA Library Quantification kit. Every immunoSEQ 96-well plate was sequenced on a separate single-read 150-cycle Illumina NextSeq 550 flow cell. The original pipeline was this. The immunoSEQ output contained only junctional sequences without quality scores, so filtering could not match that applied to full-length reads. Sequences were annotated with PyIR, a Python wrapper for IgBLAST v1.9, using IMGT germline references to assign V/J genes and CDR3. Any read was removed if the V/J assignment was weak (E-value above 1e-6), the CDR3 was missing, or the read contained stop codons, out-of-frame junctions, or ambiguous translated residues. A V3J clonotype was defined by an identical inferred V gene, J gene, and CDR3 amino acid sequence. The percentage overlap between two repertoires was calculated by dividing the number of shared unique clonotypes by the size of the smaller repertoire. RTK rarefaction, the Chao1 estimator, and Recon v2.1 estimates of unobserved clonotypes were used to assess repertoire richness. OLGA was used to compute generation probabilities for all TCRbeta clonotypes that the gDNA method yielded from a handful of donors. Not all clones reach the TCRdb copy of this immuneACCESS table, which keeps in-frame sequences only. Checked studies attribute under half of the gap to unresolved V genes and leave the rest unexplained. The V and J calls and clone size are taken from that table; D and trimming were inferred from the DNA. Recorded for this sample are about 2.1 million clones; 90% to 95% of them occurred a single time. The ten largest clones represent about 1.7% of the sample.

CD8 naive samples were CD45RO-negative cells positively selected for CCR7, giving a CD45RA+CCR7+ population that excluded TemRA cells. The donors were healthy, HIV-negative adults who had no recently reported acute infections or vaccinations. Every donor was a Caucasian adult living in Nashville, Tennessee, USA. Blood was obtained by leukapheresis, after which PBMCs were separated by Ficoll-Histopaque density gradient centrifugation and cryopreserved in liquid nitrogen vapor phase. Analytical flow cytometry was used to check the purity and quantity of every magnetically sorted T cell population. Genomic DNA was isolated from every sorted fraction and measured by UV absorbance on a Nanodrop 2000c. With respect to this clone: The antigen this receptor binds is unknown. Base qualities were left out, and no much larger clone turns up one base away.

The specimen sequenced was naive CD8+ T cells from PBMCs. In the paper's terms, the cell subset or site label means: CD45RA+CCR7+. This clonotype was obtained from a man younger than 35 in good health. Some clones in this sample may be carry-over from other donors' samples.

CDR3 sequence: CASSPRGGQDEQFF. The base sequence is TGTGCCAGCAGTCCCCGGGGGGGCCAGGATGAGCAGTTCTTC. The receptor chain draws on TRBV27 and TRBJ2-1; TRBD2 lines up with 8 middle nucleotides. After removal of 5 bases from V and 8 bases from J, the junction retains 8 bases not matched to a gene. The CDR3 runs 14 residues from the cysteine to the phenylalanine. Only the CDR3 region is kept as DNA, spanning 42 bases read in frame from base 1. The germline V gene (reference sequence) supplies CDR1 MNHEY and CDR2 SMNVEV.